These 30 T cell receptor beta chains came from one sample sequenced in a study of blood T cell repertoires in COVID-19 (dated by TCRdb to 2019 to 2021). The protocol used for the library was the immunoSEQ multiplex PCR assay. Here the immuneACCESS table is served through TCRdb, limited to in-frame sequences with V and J called. Missing clones are a known gap in these copies; in checked studies unresolved V genes cover under half, and the rest lacks a known reason. The sample profile shows about 360,000 clones; 65% to 85% of them were found once. The top ten constitute 2.5% to 3% of the sample. Sequencing input: peripheral blood. Receptors originate from a man aged 25-40 years with active or convalescent COVID-19.

The chain joins TRBV5-1 to TRBJ1-6, with D perhaps matching TRBD1 (6 bases). The V end was cut by 0 bases, the J end by 7 bases, with 14 bases between. The germline V gene has CDR1 SGHRS and CDR2 YFSETQ. This CDR3 comprises 16 residues. The chain's CDR3 is CASSLDGGGGNSPLHF. In DNA, the CDR3 is TGCGCCAGCAGCTTGGATGGTGGGGGCGGCAATTCACCCCTCCACTTT.

V and J are TRBV11-2 and TRBJ2-2, with TRBD2 matching over 9 bases. This CDR3 comprises 15 residues. V shed 5 bases and J 7 bases; nucleotides not matched to a gene: 8. Germline-derived CDR1 and CDR2 are SGHAT and FQNNGV. The CDR3: CASSGLRREGGELFF. As DNA, the CDR3 is TGTGCCAGCAGCGGATTAAGGCGGGAGGGCGGGGAGCTGTTTTTT.

The chain combines TRBV7-9 with TRBJ2-1, with 8 bases aligning to TRBD1. Germline-derived CDR1 and CDR2 are SEHNR and FQNEAQ (reference sequence). V lost 4 bases to trimming and J lost 4 bases; unmatched junction nucleotides: 18. This CDR3 comprises 19 residues. The CDR3 is CASSSDRGPRKSPYNEQFF. The CDR3 DNA reads TGTGCCAGCAGCTCCGACAGGGGTCCGCGTAAAAGTCCGTACAATGAGCAGTTCTTC. Complete variable domain (other parts from reference TRBV7-9 and TRBJ2-1): DTGVSQNPRHKITKRGQNVTFRCDPISEHNRLYWYRQTLGQGPEFLTYFQNEAQLEKSRLLSDRFSAERPKGSFSTLEIQRTEQGDSAMYLCASSSDRGPRKSPYNEQFFGPGTRLTVL.

In this sample, this clone turned up a few times. The V call is TRBV3-1 (or the pseudogene TRBV3-2), the J call TRBJ2-2; 12 bases match TRBD2. Germline values: CDR1 LGHDT, CDR2 YNNKEL (reference sequence). The length of the CDR3 is 17 residues. Losses at the gene ends were 4 bases for V and 2 bases for J; bases not matched to a gene: 5. The CDR3 here is CASSLGLAGYNTGELFF. CDR3 nucleotides: TGTGCCAGCAGCCTCGGACTAGCGGGATATAACACCGGGGAGCTGTTTTTT.

The chain has TRBV30 and TRBJ2-2; 7 positions agree with TRBD2. The germline V gene has CDR1 GTSNPN and CDR2 SVGIG (reference sequence). The CDR3 is 16 residues long. V was clipped by 1 base and J by 5 bases; unmatched bases: 10. The CDR3 region has the DNA TGTGCCTGGAGTGGGGGGAGGGAGCCCGAGACCGGGGAGCTGTTTTTT. Residues: CAWSGGREPETGELFF.

The chain recombines TRBV19 with TRBJ1-1; D not resolved. This CDR3 is built from 14 residues. The germline V and J ends were trimmed by 8 bases and 1 base, with 14 bases remaining between them. CDR1 and CDR2 (germline): LNHDA, SQIVND (reference sequence). The CDR3 sequence: CASSGTVANTEAFF. The CDR3 coding sequence is TGTGCCAGTTCGGGAACGGTGGCGAACACTGAAGCTTTCTTT.

V usage is TRBV2 and J usage is TRBJ2-2, with TRBD1 matching 11 bases. Germline CDR1 is SNHLY and CDR2 is FYNNEI. The CDR3 extends over 17 amino acids. V lost 4 bases, J lost 7 bases, and 11 bases stayed unmatched. CDR3 in amino acids: CASSAEGTGGYGGELFF. CDR3 nucleotide sequence: TGTGCCAGCAGTGCGGAGGGGACAGGGGGTTACGGCGGGGAGCTGTTTTTT.

This clone was detected only a few times. J is TRBJ1-2 and V is TRBV28; 10 bases map to TRBD1. J was trimmed by 5 bases and V by 6 bases; bases with no gene match: 12. Germline-derived CDR1 and CDR2 are MDHEN and SYDVKM. The CDR3 extends over 16 amino acids. The chain's CDR3 is CASSPRQGAGVYGYTF. DNA of the CDR3: TGTGCCAGCAGCCCTCGACAGGGGGCTGGGGTTTATGGCTACACCTTC.

The rearrangement links TRBV6-5 to TRBJ2-7; 9 bases line up with TRBD1. The V and J ends lost 8 bases and 4 bases, in that order; junction bases with no gene match: 9. This CDR3 is built from 14 residues. From germline, CDR1 is MNHEY and CDR2 SVGAGI. The CDR3 DNA is TGTGCCAGCCGGCCGGTGACAGGGGGATACGAGCAGTACTTC. It codes for CASRPVTGGYEQYF.

The chain combines TRBV7-3 with TRBJ1-2; TRBD1 aligns across 9 bases. V shed 5 bases and J 5 bases; nucleotides not matched to a gene: 6. The germline V gene has CDR1 SGHTA and CDR2 FQGTGA. There are 14 residues in the CDR3. CDR3 region: CASSTGTGRYGYTF. The CDR3 DNA reads TGTGCCAGCAGCACGGGGACAGGGAGGTATGGCTACACCTTC.

The chain joins TRBV29-1 to TRBJ2-3; 8 bases line up with TRBD1. The ends lost 6 bases at V and 1 base at J; junction bases unmatched: 9. CDR3 length: 15 amino acids. CDR1 and CDR2 (germline): SQVTM, ANQGSEA. The CDR3 reads CSVLKADRGTDTQYF. DNA for the CDR3: TGCAGCGTGCTTAAGGCGGACAGGGGCACAGATACGCAGTATTTT.

The chain couples TRBV4-1 to TRBJ2-1; tentatively, D is TRBD2 (5 bases). CDR1 and CDR2 from the germline V gene are MGHRA and YSYEKL. CDR3 size: 14 residues. V lost 4 bases to trimming and J lost 6 bases, with 13 bases between them. The CDR3 sequence is CASSRILGSNEQFF. The CDR3 DNA is TGCGCCAGCAGCCGAATACTAGGGTCCAATGAGCAGTTCTTC.

Only a few counts were recorded for this clone. The chain joins TRBV4-2 to TRBJ2-3, with a possible D match to TRBD1 (7 bases). Germline V CDR1 and CDR2: LGHNA, YNFKEQ. The CDR3 is 19 amino acids. Deletions cut 0 bases from V and 0 bases from J, with 19 bases between. This CDR3 is CASSQEVGGQGGSTDTQYF. DNA for the CDR3: TGTGCCAGCAGCCAAGAAGTTGGGGGCCAGGGGGGCAGCACAGATACGCAGTATTTT.

This sequence joins TRBV30 and TRBJ1-3; no firm D call. The CDR3 is made up of 13 amino acids. Trimming removed 0 bases at V and 3 bases at J, with 6 bases between. CDR1 GTSNPN and CDR2 SVGIG come from the germline V gene (reference sequence). The CDR3 nucleotides are TGTGCCTGGAGTGTAACAATTGGAAACACCATATATTTT. Its protein product is CAWSVTIGNTIYF. Looking up the rest from reference TRBV30 and TRBJ1-3 gives the full variable domain: SQTIHQWPATLVQPVGSPLSLECTVEGTSNPNLYWYRQAAGRGLQLLFYSVGIGQISSEVPQNLSASRPQDRQFILSSKKLLLSDSGFYLCAWSVTIGNTIYFGEGSWLTVV.

A few counts support this clone. The chain has TRBV28 and TRBJ2-1; D perhaps matches TRBD1 (5 bases). Germline V CDR1 and CDR2: MDHEN, SYDVKM. The V gene lost 2 bases and the J gene lost 5 bases, with 16 bases spanning the gap. This CDR3 is 16 amino acids long. The CDR3 DNA follows: TGTGCCAGCAGTTTAGGGGCACTTATCCTAAACAATGAGCAGTTCTTC. Its protein product is CASSLGALILNNEQFF.

This sequence joins TRBV5-1 and TRBJ1-1, with TRBD1 matching over 7 bases. J was trimmed by 2 bases and V by 4 bases; bases with no gene match: 5. Germline V lookup: CDR1 SGHRS, CDR2 YFSETQ. The CDR3 spans 14 residues. The CDR3 sequence: CASSVTGFNTEAFF. In DNA form, the CDR3 reads TGCGCCAGCAGCGTGACAGGGTTCAACACTGAAGCTTTCTTT.

CDR3 amino acids: CASSQDGGNTIYF. The CDR3 DNA reads TGTGCCAGCAGCCAAGACGGGGGAAACACCATATATTTT. The gene calls are TRBV3-1 (or the pseudogene TRBV3-2) and TRBJ1-3, with D hard to call. V was shortened by 0 bases and J by 4 bases, with 4 bases between the two germline ends. The germline CDR1 and CDR2 sequences are LGHDT and YNNKEL (reference sequence). The CDR3 consists of 13 residues.

The rearrangement uses TRBV4-1 and TRBJ1-3; weak D call: TRBD1 (6 bases). Germline CDR1 reads MGHRA; CDR2 reads YSYEKL. V was shortened by 5 bases and J by 4 bases, with 18 bases between the two germline ends. The CDR3 length is 16 residues. The CDR3 DNA follows: TGCGCCAGCAGCTTTTTCCCCGGGACACGAGGAAACACCATATATTTT. This sequence encodes CASSFFPGTRGNTIYF.

This clone has a single count. The chain combines TRBV9 with TRBJ2-3, with 9 bases fitting TRBD2. CDR1 SGDLS and CDR2 YYNGEE come from the germline V gene. The junction had 9 bases not matched to a gene; V was cut back by 3 bases and J by 4 bases. The CDR3 totals 16 residues. The CDR3 DNA follows: TGTGCCAGCAGCGCCAATGGGCGGGAGGGGGCAGATACGCAGTATTTT. It is translated as CASSANGREGADTQYF.

This rearrangement joins TRBV7-6 to TRBJ2-6; D remains unclear. This CDR3 region has 16 residues. Trimming removed 4 bases at V and 0 bases at J, with 10 bases between. The germline V gene has CDR1 SGHVS and CDR2 FNYEAQ. The CDR3 sequence is CASSSSLHSGANVLTF. The CDR3 nucleotides are TGTGCCAGCAGCTCCTCACTGCACTCTGGGGCCAACGTCCTGACTTTC.

V usage is TRBV6-2 or TRBV6-3 and J usage is TRBJ2-1; 11 nucleotides agree with TRBD2. Germline loops: CDR1 MNHEY, CDR2 SVGEGT. The V and J ends lost 0 bases and 6 bases, in that order; junction bases with no gene match: 13. CDR3 size: 19 residues. The CDR3: CASSYSTSTSGTSGNEQFF. CDR3 DNA sequence: TGTGCCAGCAGTTACTCAACGTCTACGTCCGGGACTAGCGGCAATGAGCAGTTCTTC.

The gene calls are TRBV4-2 and TRBJ2-7, with a possible D match to TRBD1 (5 bases). This CDR3 is 15 amino acids long. V was cut by 1 base and J by 2 bases, with 12 bases left in between. Germline V gene sequence: CDR1 LGHNA, CDR2 YNFKEQ. The CDR3 sequence: CASSQGGGYAYEQYF. DNA for the CDR3: TGTGCCAGCAGCCAAGGGGGCGGCTACGCCTACGAGCAGTACTTC.

The gene calls are TRBV7-2 and TRBJ1-4; weak D call: TRBD1 (5 bases). This CDR3 has 13 residues. Germline lookup yields CDR1 SGHTA and CDR2 FQGNSA. Trimming removed 1 base from V and 13 bases from J, with 13 bases in between. This CDR3 is CASSLEIRDRLFF. For the CDR3, the DNA is TGTGCCAGCAGCTTAGAAATCCGTGACAGACTGTTTTTT.

The chain joins TRBV12-3 or TRBV12-4 to TRBJ1-2, with a possible D match to TRBD1 (5 bases). Trimming removed 5 bases from V and 4 bases from J, with 11 bases in between. This CDR3 has 13 amino acids. CDR3 loop: CASSTPGRYGYTF. The CDR3 coding sequence is TGTGCCAGCAGTACTCCAGGGCGCTATGGCTACACCTTC.

The rearrangement joins TRBV30 to TRBJ2-7; no definite D call. V shed 4 bases and J shed 5 bases, with 12 bases lying between them. The CDR3 spans 12 residues. CDR1 GTSNPN and CDR2 SVGIG come from the germline V gene (reference sequence). CDR3 DNA sequence: TGTGCCTGGAACGGTGAAAGCGACGAGCAGTACTTC. Its translation: CAWNGESDEQYF. Complete variable domain (other parts from reference TRBV30 and TRBJ2-7): SQTIHQWPATLVQPVGSPLSLECTVEGTSNPNLYWYRQAAGRGLQLLFYSVGIGQISSEVPQNLSASRPQDRQFILSSKKLLLSDSGFYLCAWNGESDEQYFGPGTRLTVT.

With regard to this clone: One junction end does not reproduce the germline sequence, and a read error may be involved. This sequence joins TRBV11-2 and TRBJ2-2; possibly TRBD2 for D (5 bases). The germline gives CDR1 SGHAT, CDR2 FQNNGV. The CDR3 loop spans 15 amino acids. DNA for the CDR3: TGTGCCAGCAGCTTAGCCCGGGCTAACACCGGGAAGCTGTTTTTT. This translates into CASSLARANTGKLFF.

The chain couples TRBV7-2 to TRBJ2-7; 10 bases map to TRBD2. The ends lost 4 bases at V and 3 bases at J; junction bases unmatched: 6. This CDR3 region has 15 residues. Per the germline V gene, CDR1 is SGHTA and CDR2 is FQGNSA. This CDR3 reads CASSYSGGPFYEQYF. As DNA, the CDR3 is TGTGCCAGCAGCTATAGCGGGGGGCCTTTCTACGAGCAGTACTTC.

This chain joins TRBV18 and TRBJ1-5, with a tentative D call TRBD1 (5 bases). V was pared by 3 bases and J by 4 bases, with 10 bases between. This CDR3 spans 14 amino acids. Germline CDR1 and CDR2: KGHSH and LQKENI. The CDR3: CASSPGRGNQPQHF. The CDR3 DNA reads TGTGCCAGCTCACCGGGACGGGGGAATCAGCCCCAGCATTTT. Drawing the rest from reference TRBV18 and TRBJ1-5, the complete variable domain is NAGVMQNPRHLVRRRGQEARLRCSPMKGHSHVYWYRQLPEEGLKFMVYLQKENIIDESGMPKERFSAEFPKEGPSILRIQQVVRGDSAAYFCASSPGRGNQPQHFGDGTRLSIL.

This chain connects TRBV4-3 to TRBJ1-1; TRBD1 matches at 7 bases. CDR3 length: 14 amino acids. Germline CDR1 reads LGHNA; CDR2 reads YSLEER. V shed 5 bases, J shed 4 bases, and the junction held 7 bases outside the gene matches. The CDR3: CASSGRDRGTEAFF. In nucleotides, the CDR3 is TGCGCCAGCAGCGGCCGGGACAGAGGCACTGAAGCTTTCTTT.

The chain combines TRBV7-9 with TRBJ2-1, with 8 bases matching TRBD2. V shed 8 bases, J shed 3 bases, and the junction held 6 bases outside the gene matches. CDR1 is SEHNR, CDR2 FQNEAQ, per germline (reference sequence). The CDR3 contains 14 residues. The CDR3 DNA is TGTGCCAGCGCCGGTAGCGGGGACTACAATGAGCAGTTCTTC. Its protein product is CASAGSGDYNEQFF.